The present TCR beta chain was sequenced within a study of regulatory T cells in long-lasting Graves disease. The CDR3 has 13 residues. Per the germline V gene, CDR1 is DFQATT and CDR2 is SNEGSKA (reference sequence). To note about this clonotype: Its antigen remains unidentified.

Regarding the study as a whole: Accuracy could have been hurt by small sample size. Compared with new cases, persistent Graves' patients showed reduced TCR diversity. Preferential use of TRBV28, TRBJ1-2 and TRBJ2-5 was seen in persistent disease.

Time point defined: persistent/refractory GD, antithyroid drugs over 5 years with positive TRAb. From RNA extracted from PBMCs, the TCR library was made. The authors diagnosed Graves' disease using American Thyroid Association guidelines. Relying on iRepertoire HTBI primers and Arm-PCR of CDR3 regions, the team built TCR beta libraries. TCRdb re-analysed the multiplex PCR reads in MiXCR, keeping a single row per CDR3 protein. The data show about 300,000 distinct CDR3 sequences, with 20% to 25% seen just once and approximately 53% held by the top ten. The specimen was peripheral blood mononuclear cells (PBMCs), collected when the disease was refractory, from a patient treated with antithyroid drugs. The TCR was taken from a female donor with Graves disease. The chain is built from TRBV20-1 and TRBJ2-3, with D possibly matching TRBD1 (7 bases). The DNA for the CDR3 is TGCAGCCCGAAGGAGGGGGCCACAGATACGCAGTATTTT. It specifies CSPKEGATDTQYF.